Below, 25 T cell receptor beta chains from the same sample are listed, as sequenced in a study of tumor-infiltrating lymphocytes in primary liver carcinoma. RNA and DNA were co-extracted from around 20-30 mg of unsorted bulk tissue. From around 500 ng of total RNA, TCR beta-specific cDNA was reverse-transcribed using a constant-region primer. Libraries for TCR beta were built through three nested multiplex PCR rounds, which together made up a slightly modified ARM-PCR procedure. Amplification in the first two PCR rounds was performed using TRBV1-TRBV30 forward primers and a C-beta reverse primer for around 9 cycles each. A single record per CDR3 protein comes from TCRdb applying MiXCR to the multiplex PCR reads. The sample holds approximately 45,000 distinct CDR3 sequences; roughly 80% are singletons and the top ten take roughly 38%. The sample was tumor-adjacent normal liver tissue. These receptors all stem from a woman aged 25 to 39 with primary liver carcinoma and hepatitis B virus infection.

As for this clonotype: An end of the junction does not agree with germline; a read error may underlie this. DNA of the CDR3: TGTCCCAGCAGCTTAGGTTCTCTCGGACAGATCCTCAATTTT. Amino acid sequence: CPSSLGSLGQILNF. J is TRBJ2-2 and V is TRBV7-8, with D tentatively TRBD1 (6 bases). The CDR3 has 14 amino acids. Germline V gene sequence: CDR1 SGHVS, CDR2 FQNEAQ.

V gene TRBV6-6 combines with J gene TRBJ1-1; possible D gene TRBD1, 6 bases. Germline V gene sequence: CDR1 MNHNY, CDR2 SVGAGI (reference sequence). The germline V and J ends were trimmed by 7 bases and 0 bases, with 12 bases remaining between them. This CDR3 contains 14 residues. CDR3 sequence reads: CASNSDRLNTEAFF. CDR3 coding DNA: TGTGCCAGCAATTCTGACAGGCTGAACACTGAAGCTTTCTTT.

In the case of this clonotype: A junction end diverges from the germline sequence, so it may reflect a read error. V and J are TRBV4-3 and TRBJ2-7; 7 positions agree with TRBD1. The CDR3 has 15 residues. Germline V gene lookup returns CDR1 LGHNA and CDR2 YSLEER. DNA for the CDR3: TGCGCCAACAGCCCCTTCCTTGGGACAGAGTATGAGCAGTACTTC. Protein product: CANSPFLGTEYEQYF.

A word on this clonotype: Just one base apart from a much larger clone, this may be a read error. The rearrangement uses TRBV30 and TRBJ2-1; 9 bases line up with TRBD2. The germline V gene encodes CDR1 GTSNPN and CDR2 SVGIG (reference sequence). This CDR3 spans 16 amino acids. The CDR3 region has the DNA TGTGCCTGGGGTGTACGTCTGGGACTAGCTGTGCATGAGCAGTTCTTC. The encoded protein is CAWGVRLGLAVHEQFF.

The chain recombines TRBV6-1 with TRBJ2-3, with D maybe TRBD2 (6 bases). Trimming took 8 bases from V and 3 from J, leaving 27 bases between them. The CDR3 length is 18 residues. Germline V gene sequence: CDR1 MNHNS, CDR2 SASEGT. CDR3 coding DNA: TGTGCCAGCCGAACGGTGGGAGTGGGAGGTATGGGAACAGATACGCAGTATTTT. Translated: CASRTVGVGGMGTDTQYF.

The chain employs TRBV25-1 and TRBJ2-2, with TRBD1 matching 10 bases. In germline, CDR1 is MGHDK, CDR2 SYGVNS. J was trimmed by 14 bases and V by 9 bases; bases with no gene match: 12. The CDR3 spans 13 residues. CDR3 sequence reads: CASRTGGIGGLFF. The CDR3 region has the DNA TGTGCCAGTCGGACAGGGGGTATCGGGGGCCTGTTTTTT.

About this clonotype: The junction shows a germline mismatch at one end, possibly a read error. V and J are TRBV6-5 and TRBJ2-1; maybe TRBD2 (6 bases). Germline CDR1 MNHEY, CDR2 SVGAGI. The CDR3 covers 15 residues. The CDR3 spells CTSSLGGQRVNEQFF. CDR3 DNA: TGTACCAGCAGTTTAGGAGGGCAAAGAGTCAATGAGCAGTTCTTC.

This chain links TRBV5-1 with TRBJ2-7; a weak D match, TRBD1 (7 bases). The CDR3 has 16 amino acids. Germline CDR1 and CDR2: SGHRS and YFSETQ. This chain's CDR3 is CASGLGHWDSSYEQYF. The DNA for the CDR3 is TGCGCTAGCGGCTTGGGACACTGGGACAGTTCCTACGAGCAGTACTTC.

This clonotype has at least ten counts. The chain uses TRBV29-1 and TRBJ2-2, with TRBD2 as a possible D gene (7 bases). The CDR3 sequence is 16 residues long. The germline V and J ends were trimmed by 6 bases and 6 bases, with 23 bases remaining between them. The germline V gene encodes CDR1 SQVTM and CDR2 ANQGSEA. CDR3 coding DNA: TGCAGCGTCCTCATAGGGGGAGGGCCGGTCCCCGGGGAGCTGTTTTTT. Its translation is CSVLIGGGPVPGELFF.

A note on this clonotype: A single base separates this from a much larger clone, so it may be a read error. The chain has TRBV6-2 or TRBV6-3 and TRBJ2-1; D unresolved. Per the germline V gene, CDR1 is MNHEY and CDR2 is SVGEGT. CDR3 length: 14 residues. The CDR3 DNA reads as TGTGCCAGCAGCCACGGTCGTGCGAGCAATGAGCAGTCCTTC. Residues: CASSHGRASNEQSF.

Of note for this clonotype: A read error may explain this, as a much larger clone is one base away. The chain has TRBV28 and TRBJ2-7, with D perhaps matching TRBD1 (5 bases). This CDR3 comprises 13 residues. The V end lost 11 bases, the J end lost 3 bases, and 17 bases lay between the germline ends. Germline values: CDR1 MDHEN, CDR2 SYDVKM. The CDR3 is CAGWGGSNYEQYF. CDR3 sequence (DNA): TGTGCCGGTTGGGGCGGCTCGAACTACGAGCAGTACTTC.

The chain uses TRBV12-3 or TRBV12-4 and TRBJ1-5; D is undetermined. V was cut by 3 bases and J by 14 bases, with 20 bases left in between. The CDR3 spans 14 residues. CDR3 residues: CASSLGPGNQHKHF. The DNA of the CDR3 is TGTGCCAGCAGTTTGGGTCCCGGGAATCAGCACAAGCATTTT.

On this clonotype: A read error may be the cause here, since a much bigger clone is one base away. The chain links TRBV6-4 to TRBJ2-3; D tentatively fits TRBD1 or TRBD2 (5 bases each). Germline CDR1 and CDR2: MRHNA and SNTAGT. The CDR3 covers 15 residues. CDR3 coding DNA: TGTGCCAGCAGTAACTCAGAGGGGAAGGGTGATACGCAGTATTTT. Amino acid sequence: CASSNSEGKGDTQYF.

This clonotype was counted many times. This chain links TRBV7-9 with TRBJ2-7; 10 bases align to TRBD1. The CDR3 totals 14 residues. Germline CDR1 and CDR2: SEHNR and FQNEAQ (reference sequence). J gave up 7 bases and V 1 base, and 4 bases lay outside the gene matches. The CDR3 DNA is TGTGCCAGCAGCTTAGTGGGGACAGGGGAAGAGCAGTACTTC. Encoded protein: CASSLVGTGEEQYF. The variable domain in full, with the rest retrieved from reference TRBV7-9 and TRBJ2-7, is DTGVSQNPRHKITKRGQNVTFRCDPISEHNRLYWYRQTLGQGPEFLTYFQNEAQLEKSRLLSDRFSAERPKGSFSTLEIQRTEQGDSAMYLCASSLVGTGEEQYFGPGTRLTVT.

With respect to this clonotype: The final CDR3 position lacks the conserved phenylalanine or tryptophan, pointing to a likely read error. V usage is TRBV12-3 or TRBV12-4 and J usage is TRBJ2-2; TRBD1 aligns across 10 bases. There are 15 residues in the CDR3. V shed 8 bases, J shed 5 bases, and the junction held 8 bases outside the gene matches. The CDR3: CASGSTGGITGELFS. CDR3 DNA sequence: TGTGCCAGCGGTTCGACAGGGGGCATAACCGGGGAGCTGTTTTCT.

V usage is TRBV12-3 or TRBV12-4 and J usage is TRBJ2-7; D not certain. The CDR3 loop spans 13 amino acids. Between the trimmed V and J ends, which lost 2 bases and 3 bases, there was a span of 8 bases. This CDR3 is CASSLQTFYEQYV. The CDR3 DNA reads TGTGCCAGCAGTTTACAGACTTTCTACGAGCAGTACGTC.

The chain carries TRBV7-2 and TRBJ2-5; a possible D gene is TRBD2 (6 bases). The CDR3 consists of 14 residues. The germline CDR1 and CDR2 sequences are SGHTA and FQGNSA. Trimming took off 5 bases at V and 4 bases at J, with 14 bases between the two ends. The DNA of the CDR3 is TGTGCCAGCAGCCTCGGAGGAGGGCCAGAGACCCAGTACTTC. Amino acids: CASSLGGGPETQYF.

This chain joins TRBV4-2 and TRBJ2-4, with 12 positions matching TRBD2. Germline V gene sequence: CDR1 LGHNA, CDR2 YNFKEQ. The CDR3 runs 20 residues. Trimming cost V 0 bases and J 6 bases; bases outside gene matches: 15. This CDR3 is CASSQESPSGRVGPGNIQYF. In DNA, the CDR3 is TGTGCCAGCAGCCAAGAGTCCCCTAGCGGGAGGGTAGGGCCAGGAAACATTCAGTACTTC.

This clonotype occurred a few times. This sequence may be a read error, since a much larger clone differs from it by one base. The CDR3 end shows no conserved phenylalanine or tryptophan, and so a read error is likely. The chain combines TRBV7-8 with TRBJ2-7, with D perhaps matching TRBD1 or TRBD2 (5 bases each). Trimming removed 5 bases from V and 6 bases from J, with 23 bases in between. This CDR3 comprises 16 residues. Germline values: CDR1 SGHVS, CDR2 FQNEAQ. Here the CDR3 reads CASSPPRGASSAEQYL. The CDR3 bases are TGTGCCAGCAGCCCACCCCGAGGGGCATCGTCGGCCGAGCAGTACCTC.

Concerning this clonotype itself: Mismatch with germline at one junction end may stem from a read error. The CDR3 region has the DNA TGTGCCAGCAGTAATAACGCCAATGAGCAGTTCTTT. Amino acid sequence: CASSNNANEQFF. V gene TRBV6-2 or TRBV6-3 combines with J gene TRBJ2-1, with D uncertain. Germline-derived CDR1 and CDR2 are MNHEY and SVGEGT. This CDR3 has 12 amino acids.

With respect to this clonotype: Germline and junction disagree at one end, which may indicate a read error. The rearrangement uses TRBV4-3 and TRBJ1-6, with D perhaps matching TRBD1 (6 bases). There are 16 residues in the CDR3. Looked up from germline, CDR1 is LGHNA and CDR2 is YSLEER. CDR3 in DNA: TGCGCCAGTAGCCAAGATTCCTCCGGGGGGGCTTCACCCCTCCACTTT. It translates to CASSQDSSGGASPLHF.

The CDR3 DNA sequence: TGTGGCAGTAGGGGGAACTCTGGAAACACCATATATTTT. Protein sequence: CGSRGNSGNTIYF. The gene calls are TRBV6-5 and TRBJ1-3; D might be TRBD1 (6 bases). Germline-derived CDR1 and CDR2 are MNHEY and SVGAGI. This CDR3 is 13 amino acids long.

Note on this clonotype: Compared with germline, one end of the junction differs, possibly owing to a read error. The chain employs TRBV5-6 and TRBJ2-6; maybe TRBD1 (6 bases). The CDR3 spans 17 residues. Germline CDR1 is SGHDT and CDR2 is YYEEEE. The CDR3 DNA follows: TGTGCCAGCAGCCAGGACAGCGGCCTCTCTGGGGCCAACGTCCTGATTTTC. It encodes CASSQDSGLSGANVLIF.

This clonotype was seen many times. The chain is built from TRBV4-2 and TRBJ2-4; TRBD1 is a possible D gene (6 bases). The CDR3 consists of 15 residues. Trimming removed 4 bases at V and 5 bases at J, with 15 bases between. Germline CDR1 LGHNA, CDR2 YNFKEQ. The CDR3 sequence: CASSLGATGQNIQYF. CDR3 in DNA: TGTGCCAGCAGCCTAGGCGCGACAGGTCAAAACATTCAGTACTTC.

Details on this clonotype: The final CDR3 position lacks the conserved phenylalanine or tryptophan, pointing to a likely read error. The CDR3 DNA follows: TGTGCCAGCAGCCACTGGGGGACGTGGAATGAGCAGTTCATC. Protein product: CASSHWGTWNEQFI. This rearrangement joins TRBV11-2 to TRBJ2-1; possibly TRBD1 or TRBD2 for D (5 bases each). The CDR3 has 14 residues. V was shortened by 5 bases and J by 7 bases, with 15 bases between the two germline ends. Germline V gene data show CDR1 as SGHAT and CDR2 as FQNNGV.